The entry below gives a single T cell receptor (beta chain) sequence along with its context. The antigen is unknown. The data derive from a study of cytomegalovirus exposure and HLA in healthy donors. Findings and limits, study-wide: Cytomegalovirus-associated status was assigned to approximately 160 TCR beta chains. Some segments of the V type, notably TRBV6-2 and TRBV6-3, were excluded as indistinguishable.

60 Vbeta and 13 Jbeta primers were used in PCR. Clones were read by immunoSEQ multiplex PCR, and TCRdb kept only the in-frame ones, dropping some. The data show about 50,000 clones, with more than 60% seen just once and 2.5% to 3% held by the top ten. Germline CDR1 reads GTSNPN; CDR2 reads SVGIG (reference sequence). This CDR3 comprises 13 residues. Trimming took 1 base from V and 2 from J, leaving 9 bases between them. The chain employs TRBV30 and TRBJ2-7, with a weak D call TRBD1 (5 bases). This receptor was identified in a woman aged 40 to 49 in good health and CMV-seropositive. The sequenced material came from PBMCs. This CDR3 is CAWSEGPPYEQYF. The DNA for the CDR3 is TGTGCCTGGAGTGAGGGGCCTCCCTACGAGCAGTACTTC. The entire variable domain, with the rest obtained from reference TRBV30 and TRBJ2-7, is as follows: SQTIHQWPATLVQPVGSPLSLECTVEGTSNPNLYWYRQAAGRGLQLLFYSVGIGQISSEVPQNLSASRPQDRQFILSSKKLLLSDSGFYLCAWSEGPPYEQYFGPGTRLTVT.